Shown below are 20 T cell receptor beta chains from a single sample sequenced in a study of cytomegalovirus exposure and HLA in healthy donors. It was with 60 Vbeta and 13 Jbeta primers that the PCR ran. The assay was immunoSEQ multiplex PCR, and TCRdb's table has in-frame clones only and misses some. This table holds some 200,000 clones, around 75% found once. The sequenced material came from PBMCs. Source of these receptors: a male donor in good health and CMV-seropositive.

Only one count was recorded for this clone. The chain uses TRBV15 and TRBJ2-7; a weak D match, TRBD1 (6 bases). CDR1 and CDR2 from the germline V gene are LNHNV and YYDKDF (reference sequence). This CDR3 region has 15 residues. V was pared by 8 bases and J by 2 bases, with 19 bases between. CDR3 sequence (DNA): TGTGCCACCCGAGATAGGGGGAAGAACGCCTACGAGCAGTACTTC. Residues: CATRDRGKNAYEQYF.

This sequence joins TRBV6-5 and TRBJ1-5; D remains unclear. Germline CDR1 reads MNHEY; CDR2 reads SVGAGI. The V end lost 4 bases, the J end lost 6 bases, and 13 bases lay between the germline ends. The CDR3 extends over 14 amino acids. CDR3 region: CASSSSVNPQPQHF. The CDR3 DNA sequence: TGTGCCAGCAGTTCGAGCGTCAATCCTCAGCCCCAGCATTTT.

This chain connects TRBV29-1 to TRBJ2-3, with D possibly being TRBD1 (7 bases). Looked up from germline, CDR1 is SQVTM and CDR2 is ANQGSEA. V dropped 3 bases and J dropped 0 bases, with 10 bases sitting between them. This CDR3 contains 14 residues. CDR3: CSVDRGTSTDTQYF. Written as DNA, the CDR3 is TGCAGCGTTGACAGGGGGACTAGCACAGATACGCAGTATTTT.

This chain connects TRBV7-3 to TRBJ1-3; no clear D. Trimming shortened V by 5 bases and J by 4 bases, and 12 bases separated the two germline ends. The CDR3 sequence is 14 residues long. CDR1 is SGHTA and CDR2 is FQGTGA in the germline V gene. CDR3 region: CASSAGEAGNTIYF. The CDR3 DNA reads TGTGCCAGCAGCGCCGGGGAGGCAGGAAACACCATATATTTT.

The chain couples TRBV28 to TRBJ2-1; 8 positions match TRBD2. The germline V gene encodes CDR1 MDHEN and CDR2 SYDVKM. The junction had 2 bases not matched to a gene; V was cut back by 5 bases and J by 2 bases. The CDR3 consists of 14 residues. CDR3: CASSTSGPYNEQFF. CDR3 nucleotides: TGTGCCAGCAGTACTAGCGGTCCCTACAATGAGCAGTTCTTC.

The chain couples TRBV10-2 to TRBJ2-1; 8 bases are a match to TRBD2. CDR3 length: 15 residues. V gave up 2 bases and J gave up 5 bases; unmatched junction bases: 5. CDR1 and CDR2 from the germline V gene are WSHSY and SAAADI. CDR3: CASSEPREGDNEQFF. For the CDR3, the DNA is TGCGCCAGCAGTGAGCCCCGGGAGGGCGACAATGAGCAGTTCTTC.

The chain recombines TRBV5-4 with TRBJ1-1; 10 nucleotides line up with TRBD1. Germline V gene lookup returns CDR1 SGHNT and CDR2 YYREEE (reference sequence). V trimming: 3 bases; J trimming: 5 bases; junction bases outside the gene matches: 10. The CDR3 loop spans 16 amino acids. The CDR3: CASSSGQGSKGTEAFF. Here the CDR3 DNA reads TGTGCCAGCAGCTCGGGACAGGGGTCCAAAGGGACTGAAGCTTTCTTT. Drawing the rest from reference TRBV5-4 and TRBJ1-1, the complete variable domain is ETGVTQSPTHLIKTRGQQVTLRCSSQSGHNTVSWYQQALGQGPQFIFQYYREEENGRGNFPPRFSGLQFPNYSSELNVNALELDDSALYLCASSSGQGSKGTEAFFGQGTRLTVV.

The CDR3 loop reads CASSLGTRSPLHF. CDR3 sequence (DNA): TGTGCCAGCAGCTTAGGAACACGTTCACCCCTCCACTTT. V usage is TRBV7-2 and J usage is TRBJ1-6; no clear D gene. This CDR3 is built from 13 residues. Germline V gene lookup returns CDR1 SGHTA and CDR2 FQGNSA. V was shortened by 1 base and J by 9 bases, with 7 bases between the two germline ends.

This chain uses TRBV6-1 with TRBJ1-5; 8 bases align to TRBD1. Looked up from germline, CDR1 is MNHNS and CDR2 is SASEGT. The CDR3 runs 14 residues. V lost 7 bases and J lost 6; bases outside the gene matches: 8. CDR3 sequence: CASTLDRGSQPQHF. As DNA, the CDR3 is TGTGCCAGCACCCTAGACAGGGGCAGTCAGCCCCAGCATTTT.

V usage is TRBV29-1 and J usage is TRBJ2-6, with TRBD1 identical over 7 bases. CDR1 SQVTM and CDR2 ANQGSEA come from the germline V gene. With 6 bases clipped from V and 2 bases from J, the junction kept 13 bases outside the gene matches. The CDR3 extends over 17 amino acids. Here the CDR3 reads CSVAGQEIRTGANVLTF. CDR3 in DNA: TGCAGCGTCGCTGGACAGGAAATTAGGACTGGGGCCAACGTCCTGACTTTC.

J is TRBJ2-1 and V is TRBV10-3, with 9 bases lining up with TRBD2. This CDR3 has 12 residues. Trimming cost V 11 bases and J 9 bases; bases outside gene matches: 8. CDR1 and CDR2 from the germline V gene are ENHRY and SYGVKD. The chain's CDR3 is CAGGGAGSEQFF. The DNA of the CDR3 is TGTGCCGGCGGGGGGGCCGGTAGTGAGCAGTTCTTC.

This clone was counted between two and nine times. The genes are TRBV7-9 and TRBJ1-5, with 8 bases fitting TRBD1. Germline CDR1 SEHNR, CDR2 FQNEAQ (reference sequence). V shed 4 bases and J 3 bases; nucleotides not matched to a gene: 5. The CDR3 has 15 residues. This CDR3 is CASSSTGVDNQPQHF. CDR3 nucleotides: TGTGCCAGCAGCTCGACAGGGGTCGACAATCAGCCCCAGCATTTT.

The chain employs TRBV21-1 and TRBJ2-1; the D call of TRBD2 is as the table states it, not checked on the DNA. TRBV21-1 is recorded as a pseudogene. This CDR3 contains 14 residues. The chain's CDR3 is CASSRRTSGNEQFF. In nucleotides, the CDR3 is TGTGCCAGCAGCCGACGGACTAGCGGCAATGAGCAGTTCTTC.

Worth noting for this clone: Other DNA sequences in the same sample also yield this CDR3. CDR3 residues: CATGGQGYEQYF. The CDR3 DNA reads as TGTGCCACTGGGGGACAGGGTTACGAGCAGTACTTC. The chain recombines TRBV10-3 with TRBJ2-7; 9 nucleotides match TRBD1. The CDR3 covers 12 residues. Germline loops: CDR1 ENHRY, CDR2 SYGVKD. V gave up 10 bases and J gave up 4 bases; unmatched junction bases: 5.

The chain is built from TRBV6-5 and TRBJ2-1; D is perhaps TRBD2 (6 bases). Germline CDR1 and CDR2: MNHEY and SVGAGI. The germline V and J ends were trimmed by 2 bases and 4 bases, with 15 bases remaining between them. The length of the CDR3 is 16 residues. CDR3 amino acids: CASSYTSAAGYNEQFF. CDR3 in DNA: TGTGCCAGCAGTTACACGTCGGCGGCGGGGTACAATGAGCAGTTCTTC.

The gene calls are TRBV6-1 and TRBJ1-5, with a tentative D call TRBD1 (5 bases). Germline V gene lookup returns CDR1 MNHNS and CDR2 SASEGT. This CDR3 comprises 14 residues. V was cut by 7 bases and J by 6 bases, with 16 bases left in between. This CDR3 reads CASTSQGGSQPQHF. DNA for the CDR3: TGTGCCAGCACCTCTCAGGGAGGGTCTCAGCCCCAGCATTTT.

V usage is TRBV28 and J usage is TRBJ2-1; D gene ambiguous. Trimming stripped 7 bases from V and 8 bases from J, with 6 bases between. The germline V gene encodes CDR1 MDHEN and CDR2 SYDVKM. The length of the CDR3 is 10 residues. CDR3 region: CASTYDEQFF. The DNA for the CDR3 is TGTGCCAGCACCTATGATGAGCAGTTCTTC.

The chain joins TRBV19 to TRBJ1-5, with 7 bases that match TRBD1. The CDR3 is made up of 17 amino acids. After removal of 4 bases from V and 0 bases from J, the junction contained 9 bases not matched to a gene. Germline CDR1 LNHDA, CDR2 SQIVND (reference sequence). For the CDR3, the DNA is TGTGCCAGTAGTACCTACGGGACAGCGTATAGCAATCAGCCCCAGCATTTT. This sequence encodes CASSTYGTAYSNQPQHF.

The V gene is TRBV7-5, the J gene TRBJ1-3; no check of the table's D call, TRBD1, against the DNA was made. TRBV7-5 has pseudogene status. The CDR3 runs to 15 residues. The CDR3 DNA reads TGTGTCAGAAGCTTCCAACAGCTCTCTGGAAACGCCATATATTTT. It translates to CVRSFQQLSGNAIYF.

The chain uses TRBV10-3 and TRBJ2-7, with D maybe TRBD2 (6 bases). V lost 3 bases, J lost 3 bases, and 12 bases lay in between. CDR3 size: 14 residues. Germline V gene lookup returns CDR1 ENHRY and CDR2 SYGVKD. CDR3 DNA: TGTGCCATCAGTGACCGGGACTCCCTCTACGAGCAGTACTTC. As protein: CAISDRDSLYEQYF.